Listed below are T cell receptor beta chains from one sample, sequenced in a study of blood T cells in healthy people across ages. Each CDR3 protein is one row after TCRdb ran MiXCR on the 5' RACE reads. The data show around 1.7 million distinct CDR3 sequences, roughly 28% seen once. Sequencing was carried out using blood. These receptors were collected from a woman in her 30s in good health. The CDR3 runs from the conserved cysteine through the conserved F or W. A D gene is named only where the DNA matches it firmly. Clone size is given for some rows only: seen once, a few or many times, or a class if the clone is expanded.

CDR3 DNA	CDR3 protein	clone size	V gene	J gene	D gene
TGCGCCAGCAGCAGCGGGGTCGCGGCCAAAAACATTCAGTACTTC	CASSSGVAAKNIQYF	many	TRBV4-1	TRBJ2-4	TRBD2
TGTGCCACCAGCACTAGCGGGGGGGCTTCAAGCGATGAGCAGTTCTTC	CATSTSGGASSDEQFF	.	TRBV15	TRBJ2-1	TRBD2
TGTGCCAGCAGCGCCAGACAGCTCCAAGAGACCCAGTACTTC	CASSARQLQETQYF	.	TRBV5-6	TRBJ2-5	.
TGCGCCAGCAGCCAAGGAACGACGGGGCTTAATCACGAGCAGTACTTC	CASSQGTTGLNHEQYF	many	TRBV4-3	TRBJ2-7	.
TGTGCCAGCAGCTCCAACGGGAATGGCTACACCTTC	CASSSNGNGYTF	few	TRBV12-3/TRBV12-4	TRBJ1-2	.
TGTGCCAGCCGCCGCGGAGCGGGAGTGGAGCAGTTCTTC	CASRRGAGVEQFF	.	TRBV12-3/TRBV12-4	TRBJ2-1	TRBD2
TGTGCCAGCACCTCGGAGGGGGCCAGTGGCTACACCTTC	CASTSEGASGYTF	few	TRBV28	TRBJ1-2	TRBD1
TGCGCCAGCAGCTCGGATGGTACTGGGGCCAACGTCCTGACTTTC	CASSSDGTGANVLTF	.	TRBV5-1	TRBJ2-6	.
TGTGCCACCAGCAGAGATCGTAAGGGCGAGCAGTACTTC	CATSRDRKGEQYF	.	TRBV15	TRBJ2-7	.
TGTGCCAGCAGCCCCCCCGGGGGACTAGCCAAAAACATTCAGTACTTC	CASSPPGGLAKNIQYF	.	TRBV4-2	TRBJ2-4	.
TGCGCCAGCAGCCAAGGAAACAGGGGAGGGGAGACCCAGTACTTC	CASSQGNRGGETQYF	few	TRBV4-3	TRBJ2-5	.
TGTGCCAGCACCCCAAGGGGTAGGGGAAACATTCAGTACTTC	CASTPRGRGNIQYF	few	TRBV6-1	TRBJ2-4	.
TGTGCCAGCAACTTAGGACTAGCAGGCGAGCAGTACTTC	CASNLGLAGEQYF	.	TRBV7-2	TRBJ2-7	TRBD2
TGCGCCAGCAGCCAGTCCGGGACTAGCGGGATGGCAGATACGCAGTATTTT	CASSQSGTSGMADTQYF	.	TRBV4-1	TRBJ2-3	TRBD2
TGCGCCAGCAGCCTCAGGAGTGACAGGAGCTCCTACGAGCAGTACTTC	CASSLRSDRSSYEQYF	.	TRBV5-1	TRBJ2-7	.
TGTGCCAGCAGCCCCCGGGACCCTGGCACCGGGGAGCTGTTTTTT	CASSPRDPGTGELFF	.	TRBV9	TRBJ2-2	.
TGTGCCAGCAGCCAAAACCCAGACCTACTAGCGGGAGGTGGAGAGACCCAGTACTTC	CASSQNPDLLAGGGETQYF	.	TRBV7-9	TRBJ2-5	TRBD2
TGTGCCAGCAGTTTACCCCTATCCTACTCCTACAATGAGCAGTTCTTC	CASSLPLSYSYNEQFF	.	TRBV12-3/TRBV12-4	TRBJ2-1	.
TGCAGTGCTAGCGGGACAGGCCTCTCCTACGAGCAGTACTTC	CSASGTGLSYEQYF	few	TRBV20-1	TRBJ2-7	TRBD1
TGTGCCAGCAGGGGAGCGGGAGTAGGCGTCTATGAGCAGTACTTC	CASRGAGVGVYEQYF	.	TRBV11-2	TRBJ2-5	TRBD2
TGTGCCAGCAGTCGGGGGGACGGGAGTTCCTACGAGCAGTACTTC	CASSRGDGSSYEQYF	.	TRBV7-7	TRBJ2-7	TRBD2
TGTGCCAGCAGCTTGGCGGGACTAGCGGGGAGCTACAATGAGCAGTTCTTC	CASSLAGLAGSYNEQFF	.	TRBV7-8	TRBJ2-1	TRBD2
TGCAGTGCTAGAGATCCGAATAGCGGATTCTCCTACAATGAGCAGTTCTTC	CSARDPNSGFSYNEQFF	.	TRBV20-1	TRBJ2-1	.
TGTGCCAGCATTCCCCTTAGGGCTGCAGAGACCCAGTACTTC	CASIPLRAAETQYF	.	TRBV2	TRBJ2-5	.